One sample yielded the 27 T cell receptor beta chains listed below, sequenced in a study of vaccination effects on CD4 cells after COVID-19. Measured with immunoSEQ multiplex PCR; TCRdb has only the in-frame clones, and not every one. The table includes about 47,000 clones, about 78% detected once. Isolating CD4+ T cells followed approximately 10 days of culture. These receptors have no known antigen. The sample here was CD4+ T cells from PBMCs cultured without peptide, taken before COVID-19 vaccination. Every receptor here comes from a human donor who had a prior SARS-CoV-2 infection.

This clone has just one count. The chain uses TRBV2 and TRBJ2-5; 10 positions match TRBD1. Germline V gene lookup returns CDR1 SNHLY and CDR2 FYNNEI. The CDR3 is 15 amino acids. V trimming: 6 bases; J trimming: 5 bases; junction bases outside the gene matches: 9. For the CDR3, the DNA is TGTGCCAGCAGAGAACGGACAGGGGGAGGCGAGACCCAGTACTTC. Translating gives CASRERTGGGETQYF.

CDR3 protein: CASSPQSEKLFF. In DNA form, the CDR3 reads TGTGCCAGCTCACCACAGAGCGAAAAACTGTTTTTT. The chain recombines TRBV18 with TRBJ1-4; no firm D call. Germline lookup yields CDR1 KGHSH and CDR2 LQKENI. The V end was cut by 1 base, the J end by 8 bases, with 5 bases between. This CDR3 has 12 amino acids.

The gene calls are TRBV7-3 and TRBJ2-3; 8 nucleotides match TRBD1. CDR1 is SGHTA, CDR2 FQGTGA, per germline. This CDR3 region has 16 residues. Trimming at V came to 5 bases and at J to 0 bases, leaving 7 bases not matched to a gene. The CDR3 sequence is CASSPDRGTSTDTQYF. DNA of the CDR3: TGTGCCAGCAGCCCAGACAGGGGAACTAGCACAGATACGCAGTATTTT.

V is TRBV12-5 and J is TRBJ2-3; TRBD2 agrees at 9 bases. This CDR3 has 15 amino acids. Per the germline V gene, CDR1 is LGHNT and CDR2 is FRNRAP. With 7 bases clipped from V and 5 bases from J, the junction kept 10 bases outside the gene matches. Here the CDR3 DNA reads TGTGCTAGTGCCCAATTAGCGGGAGTGGTAGATACGCAGTATTTT. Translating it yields CASAQLAGVVDTQYF. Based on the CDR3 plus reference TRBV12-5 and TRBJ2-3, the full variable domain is DARVTQTPRHKVTEMGQEVTMRCQPILGHNTVFWYRQTMMQGLELLAYFRNRAPLDDSGMPKDRFSAEMPDATLATLKIQPSEPRDSAVYFCASAQLAGVVDTQYFGPGTRLTVL.

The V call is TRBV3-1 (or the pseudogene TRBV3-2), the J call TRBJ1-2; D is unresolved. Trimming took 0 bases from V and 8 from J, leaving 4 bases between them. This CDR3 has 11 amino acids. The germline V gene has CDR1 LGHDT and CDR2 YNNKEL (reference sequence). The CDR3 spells CASSQDRGYTF. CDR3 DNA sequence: TGTGCCAGCAGCCAAGACAGGGGCTACACCTTC.

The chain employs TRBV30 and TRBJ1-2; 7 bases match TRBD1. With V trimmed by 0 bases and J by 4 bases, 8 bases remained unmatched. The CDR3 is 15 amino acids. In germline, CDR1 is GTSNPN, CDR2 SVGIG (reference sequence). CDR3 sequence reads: CAWSVLRGLSYGYTF. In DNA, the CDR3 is TGTGCCTGGAGTGTACTTAGGGGGCTGTCCTATGGCTACACCTTC.

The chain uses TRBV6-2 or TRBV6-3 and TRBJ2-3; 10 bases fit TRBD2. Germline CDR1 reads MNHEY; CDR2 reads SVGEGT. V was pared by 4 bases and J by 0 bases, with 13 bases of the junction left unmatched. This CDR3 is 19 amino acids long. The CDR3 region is CASSSASGRRGASTDTQYF. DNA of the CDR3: TGTGCCAGCAGTTCGGCTAGCGGGAGAAGAGGGGCTAGCACAGATACGCAGTATTTT.

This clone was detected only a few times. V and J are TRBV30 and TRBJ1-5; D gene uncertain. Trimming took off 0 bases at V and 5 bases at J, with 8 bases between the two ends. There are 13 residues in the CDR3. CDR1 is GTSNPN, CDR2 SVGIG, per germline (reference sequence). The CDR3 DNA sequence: TGTGCCTGGAGTGTAATCGCCCATCAGCCCCAGCATTTT. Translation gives CAWSVIAHQPQHF.

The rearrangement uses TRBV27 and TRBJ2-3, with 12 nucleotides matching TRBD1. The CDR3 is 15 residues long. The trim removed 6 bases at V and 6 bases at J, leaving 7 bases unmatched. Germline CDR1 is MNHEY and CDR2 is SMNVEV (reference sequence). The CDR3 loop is CASSPGTGGADTQYF. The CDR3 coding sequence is TGTGCCAGCAGCCCCGGGACAGGGGGCGCGGATACGCAGTATTTT.

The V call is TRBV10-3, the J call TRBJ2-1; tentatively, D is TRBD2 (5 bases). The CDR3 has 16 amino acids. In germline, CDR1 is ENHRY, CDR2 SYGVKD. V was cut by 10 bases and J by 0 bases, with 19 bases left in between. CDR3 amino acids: CATRYPRGSSYNEQFF. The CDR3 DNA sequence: TGTGCCACTCGATACCCCCGCGGGTCCTCCTACAATGAGCAGTTCTTC.

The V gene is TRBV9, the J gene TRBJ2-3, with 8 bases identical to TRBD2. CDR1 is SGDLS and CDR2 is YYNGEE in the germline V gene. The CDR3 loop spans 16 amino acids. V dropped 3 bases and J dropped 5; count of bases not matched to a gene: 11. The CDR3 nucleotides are TGTGCCAGCAGCGCGCACGGGGGGGCTTCGGGAGATACGCAGTATTTT. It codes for CASSAHGGASGDTQYF.

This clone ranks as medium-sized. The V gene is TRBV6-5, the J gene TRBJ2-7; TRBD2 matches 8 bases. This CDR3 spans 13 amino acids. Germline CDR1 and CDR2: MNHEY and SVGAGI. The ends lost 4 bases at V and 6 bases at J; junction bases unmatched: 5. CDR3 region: CASSSAGVGEQYF. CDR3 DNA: TGTGCCAGCAGTTCAGCGGGGGTAGGCGAGCAGTACTTC.

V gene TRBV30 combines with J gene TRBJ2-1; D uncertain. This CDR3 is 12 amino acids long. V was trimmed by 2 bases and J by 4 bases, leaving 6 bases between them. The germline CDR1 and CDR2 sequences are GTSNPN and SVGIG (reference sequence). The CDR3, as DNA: TGTGCCTGGAGTTTTGCGTACAATGAGCAGTTCTTC. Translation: CAWSFAYNEQFF.

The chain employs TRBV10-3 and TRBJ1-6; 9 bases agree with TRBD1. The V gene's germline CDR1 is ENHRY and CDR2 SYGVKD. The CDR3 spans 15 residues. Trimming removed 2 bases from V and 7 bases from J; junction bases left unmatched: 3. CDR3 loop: CAISETGTGNSPLHF. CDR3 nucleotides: TGTGCCATCAGTGAGACTGGGACAGGGAATTCACCCCTCCACTTT.

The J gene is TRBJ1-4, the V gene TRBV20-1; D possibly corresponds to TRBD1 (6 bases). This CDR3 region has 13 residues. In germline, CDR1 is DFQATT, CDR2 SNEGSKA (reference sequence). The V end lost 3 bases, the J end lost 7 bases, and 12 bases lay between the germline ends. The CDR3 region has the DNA TGCAGTGCTAGTTTCCAGGGGTCTGAAAAACTGTTTTTT. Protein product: CSASFQGSEKLFF.

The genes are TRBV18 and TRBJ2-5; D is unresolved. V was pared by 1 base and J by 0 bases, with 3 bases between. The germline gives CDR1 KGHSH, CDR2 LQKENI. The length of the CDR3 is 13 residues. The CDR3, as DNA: TGTGCCAGCTCACCACAGTACCAAGAGACCCAGTACTTC. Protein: CASSPQYQETQYF.

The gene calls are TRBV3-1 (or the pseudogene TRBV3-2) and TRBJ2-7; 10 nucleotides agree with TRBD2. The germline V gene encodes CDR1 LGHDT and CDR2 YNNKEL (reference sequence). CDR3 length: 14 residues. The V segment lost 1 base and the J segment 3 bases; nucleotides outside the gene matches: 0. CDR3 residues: CASSQVAGGYEQYF. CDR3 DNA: TGTGCCAGCAGCCAAGTAGCGGGGGGCTACGAGCAGTACTTC.

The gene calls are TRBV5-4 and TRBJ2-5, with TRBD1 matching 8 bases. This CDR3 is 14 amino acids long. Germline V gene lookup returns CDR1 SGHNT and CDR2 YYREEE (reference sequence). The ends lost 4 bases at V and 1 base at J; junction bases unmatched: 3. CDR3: CASSSGQGQETQYF. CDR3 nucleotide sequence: TGTGCCAGCAGCAGTGGACAGGGCCAAGAGACCCAGTACTTC.

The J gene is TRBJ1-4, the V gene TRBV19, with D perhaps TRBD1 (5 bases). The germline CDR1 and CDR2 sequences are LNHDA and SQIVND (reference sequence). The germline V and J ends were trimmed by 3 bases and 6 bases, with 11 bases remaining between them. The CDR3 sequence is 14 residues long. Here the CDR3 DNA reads TGTGCCAGTAGTATCGGGCCGGGGGATGAAAAACTGTTTTTT. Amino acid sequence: CASSIGPGDEKLFF.

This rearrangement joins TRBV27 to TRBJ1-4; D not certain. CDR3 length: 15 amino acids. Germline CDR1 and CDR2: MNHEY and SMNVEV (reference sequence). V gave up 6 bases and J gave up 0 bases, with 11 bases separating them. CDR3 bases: TGTGCCAGCAGCCGCTTGTGGGCAACTAATGAAAAACTGTTTTTT. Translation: CASSRLWATNEKLFF.

CDR3 amino acids: CASSRGQEASPLHF. Here the CDR3 DNA reads TGTGCCAGCAGCCGGGGACAGGAAGCTTCACCCCTCCACTTT. This chain connects TRBV5-8 to TRBJ1-6, with 8 bases matching TRBD1. Trimming at V came to 4 bases and at J to 9 bases, leaving 6 bases not matched to a gene. Germline CDR1 SGHTS, CDR2 YDEGEE. The CDR3 runs to 14 residues.

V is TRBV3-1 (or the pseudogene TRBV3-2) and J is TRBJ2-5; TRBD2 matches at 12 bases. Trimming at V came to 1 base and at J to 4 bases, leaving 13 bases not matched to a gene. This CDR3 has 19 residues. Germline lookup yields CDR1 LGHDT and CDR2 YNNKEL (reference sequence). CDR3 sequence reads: CASSQVPSGRGAGRETQYF. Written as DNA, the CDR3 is TGTGCCAGCAGCCAAGTCCCTAGCGGGAGGGGTGCGGGGCGAGAGACCCAGTACTTC.

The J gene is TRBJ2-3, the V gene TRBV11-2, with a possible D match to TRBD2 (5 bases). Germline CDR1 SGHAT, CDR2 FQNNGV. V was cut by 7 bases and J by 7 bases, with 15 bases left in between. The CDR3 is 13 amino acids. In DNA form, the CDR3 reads TGTGCCAGCACCATAAGGACGGGAAATACGCAGTATTTT. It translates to CASTIRTGNTQYF.

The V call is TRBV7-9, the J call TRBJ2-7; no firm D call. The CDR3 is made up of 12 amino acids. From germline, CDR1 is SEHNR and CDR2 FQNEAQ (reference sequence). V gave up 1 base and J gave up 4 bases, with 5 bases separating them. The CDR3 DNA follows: TGTGCCAGCAGCTTAGTGGGGTACGAGCAGTACTTC. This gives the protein CASSLVGYEQYF.

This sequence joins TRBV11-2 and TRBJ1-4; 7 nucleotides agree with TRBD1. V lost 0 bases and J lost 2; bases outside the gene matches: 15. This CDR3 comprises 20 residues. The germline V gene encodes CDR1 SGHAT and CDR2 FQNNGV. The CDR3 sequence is CASSLDPPQGVISTNEKLFF. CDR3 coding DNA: TGTGCCAGCAGCTTAGATCCCCCCCAGGGGGTTATTTCGACTAATGAAAAACTGTTTTTT.

This CDR3 reads CASSLNRGGTGLAFF. The CDR3 DNA sequence: TGTGCCAGCAGCTTAAATAGAGGGGGGACTGGTCTGGCTTTCTTT. The genes are TRBV7-2 and TRBJ1-1; D perhaps matches TRBD1 (6 bases). This CDR3 comprises 15 residues. Germline CDR1 is SGHTA and CDR2 is FQGNSA. Trimming left V 2 bases short and J 11 bases short, with 21 bases between.

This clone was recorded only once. CDR3 nucleotides: TGTGCCAGCGGCATGGGTGGAAACCAGTACTTC. It codes for CASGMGGNQYF. The gene calls are TRBV7-6 and TRBJ2-5; D not certain. V was pared by 8 bases and J by 10 bases, with 14 bases between. The CDR3 loop spans 11 amino acids. The germline V gene has CDR1 SGHVS and CDR2 FNYEAQ. The full variable domain, with the rest looked up from reference TRBV7-6 and TRBJ2-5, is GAGVSQSPRYKVTKRGQDVALRCDPISGHVSLYWYRQALGQGPEFLTYFNYEAQQDKSGLPNDRFSAERPEGSISTLTIQRTEQRDSAMYRCASGMGGNQYFGPGTRLLVL.